The text below deals with one T cell receptor (beta chain). The specificity of this receptor is unknown. Base qualities are not at hand, and no much larger clone is one base apart. The data were obtained in a study of T cell responses to AZD1222 COVID-19 vaccine (dated by TCRdb to the early 2020s). About the full investigation: A total of 230 to 250 trial participants underwent TCR sequencing, of whom under 220 had received two doses of AZD1222 and some 25 had received two doses of the MenACWY control vaccine. Trial participants were enrolled by age into 18-55, 56-69 and 70-plus year subgroups, with approximately 160, 26 and 62 TCR-sequenced participants respectively.

The CDR3 regions of human TCRbeta chains were subjected to immunosequencing. The authors processed their data as follows. TCRs in the repertoires were matched against a reference library of SARS-CoV-2-specific TCRs that had been generated with the MIRA antigen-specificity platform. Breadth meant the fraction of unique TCRs that were SARS-CoV-2-associated, whereas depth meant the fraction of total T cells that were SARS-CoV-2-associated. Using the MIRA data, each spike-specific TCR was assigned both to the spike region to which the TCR was reactive and to a CD4 or CD8 class. Log10-transformed breadth and depth values were compared by one-way ANOVA with Sidak's multiple comparisons tests. TCRdb took over this immuneACCESS table, retaining in-frame rearrangements with V and J assigned. Such tables are incomplete; in checked studies, under half of the missing clones stem from an unresolved V gene, and the remainder is unexplained. V and J calls and clone size are given by that table; D and trimming were obtained from the DNA. Within this sample are approximately 150,000 clones, with approximately 89% of them counted one time only. Together, the top ten hold about 3.7% of the sample.

The germline V gene sets CDR1 to SGHVS and CDR2 to FQNEAQ. The CDR3 covers 17 residues, taking in both the cysteine and the phenylalanine. The read is trimmed to its CDR3 DNA, 51 bases read in frame from base 1. Compared with germline, V lacks 0 bases and J lacks 4 bases; bases without a gene match: 9. What the study reported, not specific to this receptor: The 56-69-year group was small, and its depth increase did not reach significance, likely because of low power. Only six or seven AZD1222 recipients were SARS-CoV-2 seropositive at baseline, limiting conclusions about previously exposed vaccinees. Participants were mostly white British and included more females than males, and it was suggested by the authors that clonal diversity may have been underestimated. CD4 TCRs associated with the vaccine covered the entire spike protein, and the dominant responses were in regions 160-218 and 743-854. No day 14 peak-response samples were available, so repertoires were characterized only after the peak T cell response. A significant rise in spike-specific TCR breadth and depth was observed after two AZD1222 doses relative to day 0 and relative to MenACWY recipients. Reportedly, almost half of the unique spike-specific TCRs recognized epitopes lying outside the regions that are mutated in the B.1.351 and B.1.1.7 variants.

The time point label, as the study defines it: baseline before first vaccination. Explained via the paper, the treatment or condition label denotes: meningococcal conjugate vaccine given as trial control. Vaccinee samples came from UK trials COV001 and COV002, including a single-blind randomized controlled phase 2/3 trial of AZD1222 (ChAdOx1 nCoV-19) in healthy adults. For TCRbeta chain sequencing, PBMC samples from trial participants were taken at day 0 and at day 28 after the second dose. The sequence joins TRBV7-8 to TRBJ2-3; 8 junctional bases match TRBD1. The sequences come from peripheral blood, collected on day 0 of MenACWY control vaccination. This receptor was identified in an adult in good health. The sequenced DNA: TGTGCCAGCAGCTTAGCGATCCGGAGACAGGGGCCAGATACGCAGTATTTT. Translated, this gives CASSLAIRRQGPDTQYF.